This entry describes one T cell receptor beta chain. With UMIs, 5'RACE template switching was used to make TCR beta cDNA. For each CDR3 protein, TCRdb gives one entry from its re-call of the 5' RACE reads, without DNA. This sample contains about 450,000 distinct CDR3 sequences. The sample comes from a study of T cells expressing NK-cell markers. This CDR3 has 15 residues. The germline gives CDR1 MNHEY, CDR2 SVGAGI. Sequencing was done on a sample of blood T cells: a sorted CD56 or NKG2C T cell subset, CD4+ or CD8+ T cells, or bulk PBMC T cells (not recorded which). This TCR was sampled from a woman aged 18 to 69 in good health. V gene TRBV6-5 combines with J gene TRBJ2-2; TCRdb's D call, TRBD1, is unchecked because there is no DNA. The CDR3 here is CASSWAGAVTGELFF.